This TCR beta chain was captured in a study of T cell repertoires in cytomegalovirus infection. TCRdb ran MiXCR on the reads and lists one entry per CDR3 protein. The repertoire includes some 400,000 distinct CDR3 sequences, 15% to 20% of them detected once, and less than 9.5% sits in the top ten. Concerning this clonotype: A much larger clone sits a single nucleotide away, making a read error possible.

The CDR3 is 12 residues long. The germline CDR1 and CDR2 sequences are SGHTA and FQGNSA. Input material: PBMCs. This clonotype was obtained from a human donor in good health (CMV status not recorded). Some clones in this sample may be carry-over from other donors' samples. This chain connects TRBV7-2 to TRBJ2-2; the D call may be TRBD1 or TRBD2 (5 bases each). The CDR3 DNA is TGTGCCAGCAGACCTAGTCCCGGGGCGCTGTTTTTT. Its protein is CASRPSPGALFF.